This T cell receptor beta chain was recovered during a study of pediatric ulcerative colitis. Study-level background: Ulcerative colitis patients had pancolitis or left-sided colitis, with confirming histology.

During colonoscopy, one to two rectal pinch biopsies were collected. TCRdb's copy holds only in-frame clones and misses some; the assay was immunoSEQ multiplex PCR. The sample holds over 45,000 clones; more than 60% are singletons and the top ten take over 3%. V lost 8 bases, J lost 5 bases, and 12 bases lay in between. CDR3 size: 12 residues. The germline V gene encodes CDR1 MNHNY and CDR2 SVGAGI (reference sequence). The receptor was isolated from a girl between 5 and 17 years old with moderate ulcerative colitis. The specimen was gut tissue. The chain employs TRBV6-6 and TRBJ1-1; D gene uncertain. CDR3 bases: TGTGCCAGCCTGGGTGAGGTGACTGAAGCTTTCTTT. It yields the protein CASLGEVTEAFF.